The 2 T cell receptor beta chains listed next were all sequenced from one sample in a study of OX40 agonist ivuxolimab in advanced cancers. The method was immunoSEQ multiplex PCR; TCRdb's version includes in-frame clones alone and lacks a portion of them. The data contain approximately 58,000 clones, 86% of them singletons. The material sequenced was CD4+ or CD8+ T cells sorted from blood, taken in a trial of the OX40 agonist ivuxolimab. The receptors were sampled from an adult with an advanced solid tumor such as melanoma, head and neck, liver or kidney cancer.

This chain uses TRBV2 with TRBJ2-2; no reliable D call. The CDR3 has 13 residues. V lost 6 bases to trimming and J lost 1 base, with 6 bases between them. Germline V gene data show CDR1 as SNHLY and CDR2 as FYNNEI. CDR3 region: CASRPWNTGELFF. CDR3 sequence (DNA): TGTGCCAGCAGACCTTGGAACACCGGGGAGCTGTTTTTT.

The CDR3 DNA reads TGTGCCAGCTCACCGCCGGCGGACCCCTACGAGCAGTACTTC. This gives the protein CASSPPADPYEQYF. The chain recombines TRBV18 with TRBJ2-7; no reliable D call. CDR3 length: 14 residues. Germline CDR1 KGHSH, CDR2 LQKENI. Trimming cost V 3 bases and J 2 bases, with 11 bases left between them.